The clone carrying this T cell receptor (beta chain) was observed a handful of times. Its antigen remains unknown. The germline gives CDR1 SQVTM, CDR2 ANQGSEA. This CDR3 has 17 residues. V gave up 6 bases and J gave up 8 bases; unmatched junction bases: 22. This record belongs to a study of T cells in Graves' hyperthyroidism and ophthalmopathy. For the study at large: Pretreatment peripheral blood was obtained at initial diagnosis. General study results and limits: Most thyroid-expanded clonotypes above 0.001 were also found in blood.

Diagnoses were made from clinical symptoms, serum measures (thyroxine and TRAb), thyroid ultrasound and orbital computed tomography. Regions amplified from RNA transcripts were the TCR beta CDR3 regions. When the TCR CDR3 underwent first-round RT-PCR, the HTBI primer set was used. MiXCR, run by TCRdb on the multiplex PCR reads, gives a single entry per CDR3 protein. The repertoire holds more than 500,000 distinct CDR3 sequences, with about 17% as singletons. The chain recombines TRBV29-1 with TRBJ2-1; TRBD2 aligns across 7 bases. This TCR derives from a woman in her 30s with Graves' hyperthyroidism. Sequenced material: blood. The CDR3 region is CSVYPSKRDPFIDEQFF. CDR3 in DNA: TGCAGCGTCTACCCTTCCAAGCGGGACCCTTTTATCGATGAGCAGTTCTTC.